This is a list of T cell receptor beta chains from one sample in a study of early stage breast cancer tumors. The method was immunoSEQ multiplex PCR; TCRdb's version includes in-frame clones alone and lacks a portion of them. Of 25,000 to 30,000 clones in the sample, around 50% were seen once. The sample was breast tumor tissue. The receptors originated from a person aged 50-59 years with breast cancer. Both conserved end residues are part of each CDR3. The order of the fields is clone size, V gene, J gene, D gene, CDR3 DNA, CDR3 protein. D genes are given only for firm matches. Clone size is not always given. Where it is, it says once, few, many or a class for expanded clones.

size: NA
V: TRBV5-1
J: TRBJ1-6
D: NA
DNA: TGCGCCAGCAGCGTCGCGGCTGATTCACCCCTCCACTTT
CDR3: CASSVAADSPLHF

size: few
V: TRBV6-1
J: TRBJ1-1
D: TRBD1
DNA: TGTGCCAGCAGGGAGGGACAGGGGGCCACTGAAGCTTTCTTT
CDR3: CASREGQGATEAFF

size: NA
V: TRBV19
J: TRBJ2-1
D: TRBD1
DNA: TGTGCCAGTAGTATCGGGACAGGGGAATACAATGAGCAGTTCTTC
CDR3: CASSIGTGEYNEQFF

size: NA
V: TRBV7-6
J: TRBJ1-2
D: TRBD1
DNA: TGTGCCAGCAGCTTAGCCGGGACAGGGGATGGCTACACCTTC
CDR3: CASSLAGTGDGYTF

size: NA
V: TRBV29-1
J: TRBJ2-2
D: NA
DNA: TGCAGCGTTGAAAACACCGGGGAGCTGTTTTTT
CDR3: CSVENTGELFF

size: once
V: TRBV7-9
J: TRBJ1-2
D: TRBD1
DNA: TGTGCCAGCAGCCCCGGGACAGGGGTCCCCTATGGCTACACCTTC
CDR3: CASSPGTGVPYGYTF

size: NA
V: TRBV6-5
J: TRBJ2-7
D: NA
DNA: TGTGCCAGCACCCAGGACCCGGAGGCCTACGAGCAGTACTTC
CDR3: CASTQDPEAYEQYF

size: few
V: TRBV6-4
J: TRBJ2-2
D: NA
DNA: TGTGCCAGCAGTGCTCTCGCCTTCGGCGGGGAGCTGTTTTTT
CDR3: CASSALAFGGELFF

size: few
V: TRBV19
J: TRBJ1-5
D: NA
DNA: TGTGCCAGTAGTAGGCGGGTTAACGGACCCCAGGACAATCAGCCCCAGCATTTT
CDR3: CASSRRVNGPQDNQPQHF

size: NA
V: TRBV13
J: TRBJ2-5
D: TRBD1
DNA: TGTGCCAGCAGTGACTGGGACAGGGGCGAGACCCAGTACTTC
CDR3: CASSDWDRGETQYF

size: NA
V: TRBV15
J: TRBJ2-7
D: NA
DNA: TGTGCCACCAGCAGAGAGCCGGCAGGGAGTGTAGGGGAGCAGTACTTC
CDR3: CATSREPAGSVGEQYF

size: NA
V: TRBV5-1
J: TRBJ2-7
D: TRBD2
DNA: TGCGCCAGCAGCTCCTATCCAGTGATAGCGGGATCAACCTACGAGCAGTACTTC
CDR3: CASSSYPVIAGSTYEQYF

size: NA
V: TRBV5-1
J: TRBJ1-1
D: NA
DNA: TGCGCCAGCAGTTCGCAGGGACGAACTGAAGCTTTCTTT
CDR3: CASSSQGRTEAFF

size: NA
V: TRBV4-3
J: TRBJ2-2
D: NA
DNA: TGCGCCAGCAGCCAAGATTTTACAGGCACGAACACCGGGGAGCTGTTTTTT
CDR3: CASSQDFTGTNTGELFF

size: medium-sized
V: TRBV30
J: TRBJ2-5
D: NA
DNA: TGTGCCTGGAGCGTTCAAGAAGGAATCCAAGAGACCCAGTACTTC
CDR3: CAWSVQEGIQETQYF

size: few
V: TRBV6-4
J: TRBJ2-2
D: NA
DNA: TGTGCCAGCAGTGACTCTGGGGTAGGCACCGGGGAGCTGTTTTTT
CDR3: CASSDSGVGTGELFF

size: NA
V: TRBV18
J: TRBJ2-3
D: TRBD2
DNA: TGTGCCAGCTCACCACAATCGGGAGGGCGCACAGATACGCAGTATTTT
CDR3: CASSPQSGGRTDTQYF

size: NA
V: TRBV19
J: TRBJ2-7
D: TRBD1
DNA: TGTGCCAGTCACCGGGGCCAGGGGGCCGGCGAGCAGTACTTC
CDR3: CASHRGQGAGEQYF

size: few
V: TRBV6-5
J: TRBJ1-1
D: TRBD1
DNA: TGTGCCAGCAGATGGACAGGCCCCACTGAAGCTTTCTTT
CDR3: CASRWTGPTEAFF

size: few
V: TRBV5-1
J: TRBJ2-3
D: NA
DNA: TGCGCCAGCAGCTTGGTTGGGTTTAGCACAGATACGCAGTATTTT
CDR3: CASSLVGFSTDTQYF

size: NA
V: TRBV30
J: TRBJ1-1
D: TRBD1
DNA: TGTGCCTGGAGACGGGGGACAGGGTCGGTTGAAGCTTTCTTT
CDR3: CAWRRGTGSVEAFF

size: NA
V: TRBV5-1
J: TRBJ2-5
D: TRBD1
DNA: TGCGCCAGCAGCGGTTCGACAGGGGGGAACCAAGAGACCCAGTACTTC
CDR3: CASSGSTGGNQETQYF

size: NA
V: TRBV28
J: TRBJ2-6
D: NA
DNA: TGTGCCAGCAGCTCCCCCGGGGCGACTGGGGCCAACGTCCTGACTTTC
CDR3: CASSSPGATGANVLTF

size: NA
V: TRBV5-6
J: TRBJ1-2
D: NA
DNA: TGTGCCAGCAGCTTGGCCCTGGGGGGCTACACCTTC
CDR3: CASSLALGGYTF

size: NA
V: TRBV6-1
J: TRBJ1-2
D: TRBD1
DNA: TGTGCCAGCAGTGAACAGGGGGGGAATGGCTACACCTTC
CDR3: CASSEQGGNGYTF

size: NA
V: TRBV10-3
J: TRBJ2-3
D: TRBD1
DNA: TGTGCCATCAGAGACACAGGGGGAACAGATACGCAGTATTTT
CDR3: CAIRDTGGTDTQYF

size: once
V: TRBV10-3
J: TRBJ2-7
D: TRBD2
DNA: TGTGCCATCAGTGAGCCGGGACTAGCGGGAGGGCCGGGGTACGAGCAGTACTTC
CDR3: CAISEPGLAGGPGYEQYF

size: NA
V: TRBV7-9
J: TRBJ2-1
D: TRBD2
DNA: TGTGCCAGCAGCGCTCAGGGACAGGGGACTAGCGGGAGGAGCGGGCAGTTCTTC
CDR3: CASSAQGQGTSGRSGQFF

size: once
V: TRBV7-9
J: TRBJ2-7
D: NA
DNA: TGTGCCAGCAGCTTAGCGGACCCCCGGGGCGAGCAGTACTTC
CDR3: CASSLADPRGEQYF

size: NA
V: TRBV4-2
J: TRBJ1-6
D: NA
DNA: TGTGCCAGCAGCCAAGTGGACTCCAGGGGTTCACCCCTCCACTTT
CDR3: CASSQVDSRGSPLHF

size: NA
V: TRBV5-1
J: TRBJ1-1
D: NA
DNA: TGCGCCAGCAGCTTGGGGACAGAAAAAATGAACACTGAAGCTTTCTTT
CDR3: CASSLGTEKMNTEAFF

size: NA
V: TRBV7-9
J: TRBJ2-5
D: TRBD2
DNA: TGTGCCAGCAGAGCGGGAGGAGGAGAGACCCAGTACTTC
CDR3: CASRAGGGETQYF

size: medium-sized
V: TRBV18
J: TRBJ2-7
D: NA
DNA: TGTGCCAGCTCACCAAAGGACCGGTTTCCCTACGAGCAGTACTTC
CDR3: CASSPKDRFPYEQYF

size: once
V: TRBV4-3
J: TRBJ1-2
D: NA
DNA: TGCGCCAGCAGCCATTACCGGAGAACTAACTATGGCTACACCTTC
CDR3: CASSHYRRTNYGYTF

size: NA
V: TRBV7-9
J: TRBJ2-2
D: NA
DNA: TGTGCCAGCAGCTCCCGATGGGGTACGGGGGAGCTGTTTTTT
CDR3: CASSSRWGTGELFF

size: once
V: TRBV27
J: TRBJ2-7
D: NA
DNA: TGTGCCAGCAGTTTAGGCCCGGGTCAGGGGGGGTACTTC
CDR3: CASSLGPGQGGYF

size: NA
V: TRBV5-6
J: TRBJ2-6
D: NA
DNA: TGTGCCAGCAGCTCGGACACCCTCTCTGGGGCCAACGTCCTGACTTTC
CDR3: CASSSDTLSGANVLTF

size: few
V: TRBV29-1
J: TRBJ2-1
D: TRBD1
DNA: TGCAGCGTTGATAGGGGGGACAGGTACAATGAGCAGTTCTTC
CDR3: CSVDRGDRYNEQFF

size: few
V: TRBV21-1
J: TRBJ1-5
D: NA
DNA: TGTGCCAGCAAGTATAATTACTCGGACAGGGGGAAGGTTAAGGGAGATCAGCCCCAGCATTTT
CDR3: CASKYNYSDRGKVKGDQPQHF

size: NA
V: TRBV6-1
J: TRBJ2-7
D: TRBD1
DNA: TGTGCCAGCAGTGAATGGACAGGGTCTGCCTACGAGCAGTACTTC
CDR3: CASSEWTGSAYEQYF

size: NA
V: TRBV5-4
J: TRBJ2-2
D: NA
DNA: TGTGCCAGCAGCCTCCTTGGTCCGAACACCGGGGAGCTGTTTTTT
CDR3: CASSLLGPNTGELFF

size: NA
V: TRBV10-3
J: TRBJ2-7
D: NA
DNA: TGTGCCATCAGTGAGATGGGGGGAGTGGACGAGCAGTACTTC
CDR3: CAISEMGGVDEQYF

size: NA
V: TRBV2
J: TRBJ2-1
D: TRBD2
DNA: TGTGCCAGCAGCGCCGGGACTAGCGGGAAGGGTGAGCAGTTCTTC
CDR3: CASSAGTSGKGEQFF

size: few
V: TRBV7-3
J: TRBJ1-1
D: NA
DNA: TGTGCCAGCAGTGCCCAGCGGGACATGGAAGCTTTCTTT
CDR3: CASSAQRDMEAFF

size: once
V: TRBV7-9
J: TRBJ2-3
D: TRBD2
DNA: TGTGCCAGCAGCTTAGGAGCGGGAAGAACAGATACGCAGTATTTT
CDR3: CASSLGAGRTDTQYF

size: few
V: TRBV6-5
J: TRBJ1-5
D: NA
DNA: TGTGCCAGCAGTTACTCGATGCAGGGCAATCAGCCCCAGCATTTT
CDR3: CASSYSMQGNQPQHF

size: NA
V: TRBV2
J: TRBJ2-7
D: TRBD1
DNA: TGTGCCAGCAGTCTTTTAGGGGACAGGGGTTACGAGCAGTACTTC
CDR3: CASSLLGDRGYEQYF

size: NA
V: TRBV6-1
J: TRBJ1-5
D: NA
DNA: TGTGCCAGCAGTGAGGGCAGCGGTAATCAGCCCCAGCATTTT
CDR3: CASSEGSGNQPQHF

size: NA
V: TRBV19
J: TRBJ2-5
D: TRBD2
DNA: TGTGCCAGTAGTAGTGGATACACTAGCGGGCCATTCCAAGAGACCCAGTACTTC
CDR3: CASSSGYTSGPFQETQYF

size: NA
V: TRBV4-2
J: TRBJ2-7
D: NA
DNA: TGTGCCAGCAGCCAAGTCGCCTCGATAACTGACGAGCAGTACTTC
CDR3: CASSQVASITDEQYF

size: NA
V: TRBV29-1
J: TRBJ2-3
D: NA
DNA: TGCAGCGTTCAGGGAGCTGGACACACAGATACGCAGTATTTT
CDR3: CSVQGAGHTDTQYF